This is a list of T cell receptor beta chains from one sample in a study of read filtering for tumor transcriptome and immune sequencing. Each CDR3 protein gets one entry after TCRdb re-called the reads with MiXCR. This table holds roughly 82,000 distinct CDR3 sequences, around 12% found once. Sequences were obtained from a population of CD138-negative cells sorted from bone marrow. The source of these receptors is a donor at least 40 years old with multiple myeloma. Both conserved end residues are part of each CDR3. A D gene is named only where the DNA matches it firmly. Clone size is shown for a subset of rows, as once, few, many or a class of expanded clone.

TRBV7-9	TRBJ2-7	NA	many	TGTGCCAGCAGCTCGAGGCGGTTCTCCTACGAGCAGTACTTC	CASSSRRFSYEQYF
TRBV14	TRBJ1-5	NA	many	TGTGCCAGCAGCCGCTCCAATAATCAGCCCCAGCATTTT	CASSRSNNQPQHF
TRBV7-8	TRBJ1-1	NA	many	TGTGCCAGCAACGACAGGCTGAACACTGAAGCTTTCTTT	CASNDRLNTEAFF
TRBV5-1	TRBJ2-3	NA	many	TGCGCCAGCAGCTTGCCGCAGGCTAGCACAGATACGCAGTATTTT	CASSLPQASTDTQYF
TRBV20-1	TRBJ2-7	NA	NA	TGCAGTGCTAGAGATGACCTAACCTCGCTTCACTCCTACGAGCAGTACTTC	CSARDDLTSLHSYEQYF
TRBV15	TRBJ2-5	NA	few	TGTGCCACCAGCAGAGATAAGGGAACGCGGCAAGAGACCCAGTACTTC	CATSRDKGTRQETQYF
TRBV29-1	TRBJ1-2	TRBD1	many	TGCAGCGTCCCGGACCCGGCAGGGGGCGCCGATGGCTACACCTTC	CSVPDPAGGADGYTF
TRBV20-1	TRBJ2-7	TRBD2	few	TGCAGTGCTAGGGGGACTAGCAAGCTCTACGAGCAGTACTTC	CSARGTSKLYEQYF
TRBV9	TRBJ2-2	NA	many	TGTGCCAGCAGCGCCCCCGCCAGGGGTAACACCGGGGAGCTGTTTTTT	CASSAPARGNTGELFF
TRBV4-1	TRBJ2-7	TRBD2	many	TGCGCCAGCAGCCATAGCGGGAGAACCCCGGGCGAGCAGTACTTC	CASSHSGRTPGEQYF
TRBV6-5	TRBJ2-7	TRBD2	many	TGTGCCAGCAGTTACGGACGGGAGGAGGGCTACGAGCAGTACTTC	CASSYGREEGYEQYF
TRBV7-2	TRBJ2-1	TRBD1	few	TGTGCCAGCAGCTTAGTGGGACAGGGGGCTCCTGCCTCCTACAATGAGCAGTTCTTC	CASSLVGQGAPASYNEQFF
TRBV28	TRBJ1-2	NA	NA	TGTGCCAGCAACCCTACAGCGTACTATGGCTACACCTTC	CASNPTAYYGYTF
TRBV10-3	TRBJ2-2	NA	many	TGTGCCATCAGGGAGGTTCCGGGGGCCGGGGAGCTGTTTTTT	CAIREVPGAGELFF
TRBV11-2	TRBJ2-1	NA	many	TGTGCCAGCAGCTCCGGAGTGGCCTACAATGAGCAGTTCTTC	CASSSGVAYNEQFF
TRBV11-3	TRBJ2-1	NA	many	TGTGCCAGCAGCTTAGAAGAAAGGGAAGAGCAGTTCTTC	CASSLEEREEQFF
TRBV5-1	TRBJ2-5	TRBD2	many	TGCGCCAGCAGCGCCTGGACTAGCGGGAGCCAAGAGACCCAGTACTTC	CASSAWTSGSQETQYF
TRBV5-1	TRBJ2-7	TRBD2	many	TGCGCCAGCAGCTTAGGGCCCAGCGGGAGTTACGAGCAGTACTTC	CASSLGPSGSYEQYF
TRBV11-2	TRBJ2-7	TRBD2	many	TGTGCCAGCAGCTTAAGGCTAGCGGCTTACGAGCAGTACTTC	CASSLRLAAYEQYF
TRBV20-1	TRBJ1-5	TRBD1	many	TGCAGTGCTAGAAGGACAGGGGGCAATCAGCCCCAGCATTTT	CSARRTGGNQPQHF
TRBV27	TRBJ2-7	TRBD2	many	TGTGCCAGCAGTCCTAACGGACTAGCAGCCTACGAGCAGTACTTC	CASSPNGLAAYEQYF
TRBV5-1	TRBJ2-1	TRBD1	many	TGCGCCAGCAGTACGGGGACAGGGACATTGAATGAGCAGTTCTTC	CASSTGTGTLNEQFF
TRBV5-1	TRBJ2-5	NA	many	TGCGCCAGCAGCTTGGAGGGCTGGGATCAAGAGACCCAGTACTTC	CASSLEGWDQETQYF
TRBV2	TRBJ2-3	TRBD1	NA	TGTGCCAGCAGTGGACAGGGGGGCCCCGCAGGTACGCAGTATTTT	CASSGQGGPAGTQYF
TRBV10-3	TRBJ2-1	NA	many	TGTGCCAACAGTCGGGGCGACAGCGGCAATGAGCAGTTCTTC	CANSRGDSGNEQFF
TRBV19	TRBJ2-2	NA	many	TGTGCCACGGGCGGTACGGGGAACACCGGGGAGCTGTTTTTT	CATGGTGNTGELFF
TRBV28	TRBJ2-5	NA	many	TGTGCCAGCAGTTTAGGGGGAACAGGACCCTCTAGGCCGTACCAAGAGACCCAGTACTTC	CASSLGGTGPSRPYQETQYF
TRBV7-6	TRBJ1-5	TRBD1	many	TGTGCCAGCAGCGCCGGGACAGGGATCAATCAGCCCCAGCATTTT	CASSAGTGINQPQHF
TRBV29-1	TRBJ1-5	TRBD1	many	TGCAGCGTTACCGGGACAGGGGATCAGCCCCAGCATTTT	CSVTGTGDQPQHF
TRBV4-1	TRBJ1-3	NA	many	TGCGCCAGCGGGCGAGGAGAGAGCTCTGGAAACACCATATATTTT	CASGRGESSGNTIYF
TRBV20-1	TRBJ1-5	NA	NA	TGCAGTGGAATCGCCATGGCAGGAGGGGGTAATCAGCCCCAGCATTTT	CSGIAMAGGGNQPQHF
TRBV19	TRBJ2-1	NA	NA	TGTGCCAGTAGTATCGACAGTTACAATGAGCAGTTCTTC	CASSIDSYNEQFF
TRBV3-1	TRBJ2-1	TRBD2	many	TGTGCCAGCAGCCAAGTTAGCGGGCTCAATGAGCAGTTCTTC	CASSQVSGLNEQFF
TRBV28	TRBJ2-2	NA	many	TGTGCCAGCATACGGGTCGCCGGGGAGCTGTTTTTT	CASIRVAGELFF
TRBV29-1	TRBJ2-1	TRBD2	many	TGCAGCGTCCCCACTAGAGAAGGGGACTATGGCAATGAGCAGTTCTTC	CSVPTREGDYGNEQFF
TRBV6-2/TRBV6-3	TRBJ2-1	TRBD2	many	TGTGCCAGCAGTGGTCGACTAGCGGGAGACCACAATGAGCAGTTCTTC	CASSGRLAGDHNEQFF
TRBV29-1	TRBJ2-2	TRBD2	NA	TGCAGCGTTGATACTAGCGGTAATGCCCGGGAGCTGTTTTTC	CSVDTSGNARELFF
TRBV2	TRBJ2-7	NA	NA	TGTGCCAGCAGCGGGACTTACCCCTACGAGCAGTACTTC	CASSGTYPYEQYF
TRBV5-1	TRBJ2-5	TRBD1	many	TGCGCCAGCAGCCTGACGGGACAGGGTTCAGAGACCCAGTACTTC	CASSLTGQGSETQYF
TRBV6-2/TRBV6-3	TRBJ1-1	NA	many	TGTGCCAGCAGTCCTCGTCGTGGAGGAAGCATGAACACTGAAGCTTTCTTT	CASSPRRGGSMNTEAFF
TRBV7-9	TRBJ1-1	TRBD1	few	TGTGCCAGCACCTCCACAGGGGGCACTGAAGCTTCCTTT	CASTSTGGTEASF
TRBV5-1	TRBJ2-4	NA	many	TGCGCCAGCAGCTTGAATAGTCTGGCCAAAAACATTCAGTACTTC	CASSLNSLAKNIQYF
TRBV5-4	TRBJ2-1	TRBD1	NA	TGTGCCAGCAGGAGAGCCGGGACAGGCCTTCGGGGCTACAATGAGCAGTTCTTC	CASRRAGTGLRGYNEQFF
TRBV20-1	TRBJ2-5	NA	NA	TGCAGTGCTAGAGATGCTAGGGGGGAGACCCAGTACTTC	CSARDARGETQYF
TRBV29-1	TRBJ2-1	TRBD2	many	TGCAGCGTTGAAGAGGCAGCGGGAGGGTCCTACAATGAGCAGTTCTTC	CSVEEAAGGSYNEQFF
TRBV29-1	TRBJ2-1	TRBD2	NA	TGCAGCGTTTTAGCGGGGGGGCCCAACAATGAGCAGTTCTTC	CSVLAGGPNNEQFF
TRBV19	TRBJ1-2	NA	many	TGTGCCAGTAGTACGACAGAAGATGGCTACACCTTC	CASSTTEDGYTF
TRBV29-1	TRBJ1-1	TRBD1	NA	TGCAGCGTTGAGAGGCCTGGTGGCAGGGGGAGCACTGAAGCTTTCTTT	CSVERPGGRGSTEAFF
TRBV5-1	TRBJ2-5	NA	many	TGCGCCAGCAGCTTGGGGGGGCGGCTAGGAGAGACCCAGTACTTC	CASSLGGRLGETQYF
TRBV7-8	TRBJ2-1	NA	many	TGTGCCAGCAGCTTAGGGGGCTGGGGGGAGGTATACAATGAGCAGTTCTTC	CASSLGGWGEVYNEQFF
TRBV20-1	TRBJ1-1	NA	many	TGCAGTGCTAGAGATCCCACATCGGCGAACACTGAAGCTTTCTTT	CSARDPTSANTEAFF
TRBV18	TRBJ2-3	NA	NA	TGTGCCAGCTCACCGCCTTCGACAGCCTATACGCAGTATTTT	CASSPPSTAYTQYF